This TCR beta chain was documented in a study of human T cells and chemical hapten exposure. Overall study context: Patch tests delivered 0.01% DPC to the upper back and were evaluated at 6 days.

This CDR3 has 13 residues. Germline-derived CDR1 and CDR2 are SGHVS and FQNEAQ. Trimming left V 2 bases short and J 11 bases short, with 15 bases between. TCRdb redid the calling of the RACE reads with MiXCR, one entry per CDR3 protein. The sample yields approximately 80,000 distinct CDR3 sequences, 11% seen once. This sample's time point: patch test 3, about 24 weeks after DPC sensitization. Stated treatment: therapeutic diphenylcyclopropenone sensitization with weekly scalp DPC. The source material was whole blood, sampled in connection with sensitization to the hapten diphenylcyclopropenone (DPC). This clonotype was sampled from a woman aged 45-65 years with alopecia areata. Some clones in this sample may be carry-over from other donors' samples. The chain uses TRBV7-8 and TRBJ1-1; tentatively, D is TRBD1 (6 bases). The CDR3 reads CASSLQDSPLAFF. CDR3 nucleotide sequence: TGTGCCAGCAGCTTACAGGACAGTCCCCTCGCTTTCTTT.